This TCR beta chain was recovered during a study of identical twins. Overall study findings and caveats: Out-of-frame alpha sequences common to twins exhibited a surplus of low generation probability.

Addition of a universal primer site occurred through template switching, and cDNA carried unique molecular identifiers. TCRdb called the 5' RACE reads again in MiXCR, with one record for every CDR3 protein. Among some 330,000 distinct CDR3 sequences listed, roughly 9% were seen once. This clonotype occurred many times. Antigen specificity is unknown. This receptor was obtained from a woman between 45 and 60 years old in good health. Specimen: naive T cells sorted from blood.

In nucleotides, the CDR3 is TGTGCCAGCAGCCAAATTTCAGGGGGCGTGGTAGATACGCAGTATTTT. This sequence encodes CASSQISGGVVDTQYF. The chain carries TRBV4-2 and TRBJ2-3; 8 bases fit TRBD1. This CDR3 contains 16 residues. V lost 2 bases and J lost 5; bases outside the gene matches: 9. CDR1 LGHNA and CDR2 YNFKEQ come from the germline V gene.